A selection of T cell receptor beta chains follows, all from one sample in a study of OX40 agonist ivuxolimab in advanced cancers. Profiled with immunoSEQ multiplex PCR; TCRdb holds only in-frame clones, not every one. The repertoire holds fewer than 70,000 clones, with under 95% as singletons. The sequencing used CD4+ or CD8+ T cells sorted from blood, collected in a trial of the OX40 agonist ivuxolimab. These TCRs come from an adult with an advanced solid tumor such as melanoma, head and neck, liver or kidney cancer. The CDR3 runs from the conserved cysteine through the conserved F or W. A D gene is named only where the DNA matches it firmly. The size field is filled for only some rows; it gives once, few, many or a size class.

CASSLFLANTDTQYF	TGTGCCAGCAGTTTATTTTTGGCTAACACAGATACGCAGTATTTT	-	TRBV27	TRBJ2-3	-
CAWSRFQGGGQPQHF	TGTGCCTGGAGTAGGTTTCAGGGTGGGGGTCAGCCCCAGCATTTT	-	TRBV30	TRBJ1-5	-
CASSPAAYEQYF	TGTGCCAGCAGCCCGGCGGCCTACGAGCAGTACTTC	-	TRBV6-6	TRBJ2-7	-
CASSLDWSSRGGYTF	TGTGCCAGCAGCTTAGATTGGAGCTCTCGGGGTGGCTACACCTTC	-	TRBV7-8	TRBJ1-2	-
CASSLDPNTEAFF	TGTGCCAGCAGCTTGGATCCCAACACTGAAGCTTTCTTT	-	TRBV5-4	TRBJ1-1	few
CASRTPGLADSTDTQYF	TGTGCCAGCAGAACCCCGGGACTAGCGGACAGCACAGATACGCAGTATTTT	TRBD2	TRBV7-2	TRBJ2-3	-
CASSLDWPGGAYNEQFF	TGTGCCAGCAGCTTAGATTGGCCAGGGGGCGCCTACAATGAGCAGTTCTTC	TRBD1	TRBV7-9	TRBJ2-1	-
CASSLAETTIDTQYF	TGCGCCAGCAGCTTGGCCGAGACAACCATCGATACGCAGTATTTT	-	TRBV5-1	TRBJ2-3	-
CAWAGGAKNIQYF	TGTGCCTGGGCTGGCGGAGCCAAAAACATTCAGTACTTC	-	TRBV30	TRBJ2-4	-
CASKLQGSYEQYF	TGTGCCAGCAAACTACAGGGATCCTACGAGCAGTACTTC	-	TRBV7-2	TRBJ2-7	once
CASSLYGTGGTQYF	TGTGCCAGCAGCTTGTACGGGACAGGCGGGACCCAGTACTTC	TRBD1	TRBV7-9	TRBJ2-5	-
CASSFRGATNEKLFF	TGCGCCAGCAGCTTTAGGGGGGCCACTAATGAAAAACTGTTTTTT	-	TRBV5-1	TRBJ1-4	-